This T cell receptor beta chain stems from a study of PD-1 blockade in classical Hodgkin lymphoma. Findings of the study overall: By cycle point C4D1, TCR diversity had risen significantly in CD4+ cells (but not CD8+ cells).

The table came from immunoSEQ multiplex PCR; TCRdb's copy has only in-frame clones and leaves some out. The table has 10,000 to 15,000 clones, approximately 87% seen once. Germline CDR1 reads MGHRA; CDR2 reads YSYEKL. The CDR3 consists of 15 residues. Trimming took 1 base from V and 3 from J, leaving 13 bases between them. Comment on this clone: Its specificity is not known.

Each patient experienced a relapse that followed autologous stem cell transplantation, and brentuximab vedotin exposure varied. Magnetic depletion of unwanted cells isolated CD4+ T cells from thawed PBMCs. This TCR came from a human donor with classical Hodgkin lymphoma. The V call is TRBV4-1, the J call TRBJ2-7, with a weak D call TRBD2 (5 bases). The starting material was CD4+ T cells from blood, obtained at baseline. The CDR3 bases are TGCGCCAGCAGCCAAGTACCACACGGGGACTACGAGCAGTACTTC. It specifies CASSQVPHGDYEQYF.